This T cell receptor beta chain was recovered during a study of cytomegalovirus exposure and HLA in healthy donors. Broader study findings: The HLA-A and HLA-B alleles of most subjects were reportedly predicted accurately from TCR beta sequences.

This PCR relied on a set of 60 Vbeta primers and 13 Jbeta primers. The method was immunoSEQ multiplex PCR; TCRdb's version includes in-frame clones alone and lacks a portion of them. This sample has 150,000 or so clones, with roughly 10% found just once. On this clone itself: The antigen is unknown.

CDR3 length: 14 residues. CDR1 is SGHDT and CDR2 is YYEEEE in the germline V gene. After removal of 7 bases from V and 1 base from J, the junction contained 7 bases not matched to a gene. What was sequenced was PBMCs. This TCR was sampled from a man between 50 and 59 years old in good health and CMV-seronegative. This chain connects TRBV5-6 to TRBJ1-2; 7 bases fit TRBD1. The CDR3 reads CASARDSINYGYTF. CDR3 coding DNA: TGTGCCAGCGCCCGGGACAGCATTAACTATGGCTACACCTTC.